The entry below gives a single T cell receptor beta chain sequence along with its context. The clone's antigen remains unknown. No much larger clonotype is one base removed from it; base qualities were not supplied. TCRbeta CDR3 regions were amplified from genomic DNA using the immunoSEQ Assay, a bias-controlled multiplex PCR. The paper's processing steps were these. The number of nucleated cells in each sample was estimated from the amplification of reference gene primers within the assay. To quantify the absolute abundance of each unique TCRbeta CDR3 rearrangement, sequence reads were collapsed and filtered. Productive Simpson clonality was computed per sample as the square root of Simpson's diversity index over productive rearrangements. In TCRdb, the immuneACCESS table is reduced to in-frame sequences with V and J assigned. These tables do not hold every clone; where another copy was compared, an unresolved V gene accounts for under half, and the others remain unexplained. That table furnishes V, J and clone size, whereas the DNA furnished D and trimming. The sample profile shows some 25,000 clones; roughly 89% of them were found once. The ten largest clonotypes hold approximately 10% of the sample.

The sample comes from a study of blood T cell repertoires in COVID-19 (dated by TCRdb to 2018 to 2020). Background for the entire study: Samples from collaborators originated in the United States, Italy and Spain and spanned both the acute and convalescent phases of COVID-19. The prospective study material was composed of cDNA or gDNA derived from T cells, B-cell-depleted T cells, or PBMCs. Subjects who had been exposed to COVID-19, were actively infected with it, or had recovered from it provided the deeply sampled blood TCRbeta repertoires that made up the dataset. The repertoires were made available in a free public database intended to serve as a resource for research on the immune response to SARS-CoV-2. Samples came from the ongoing ImmuneRACE study (first 160 participants) plus 1,254 subjects from 6 global collaborators. The sample metadata nearly always contained a de-identified subject ID, COVID-19 status, age in years and sex. Where available, HLA class I and class II types were taken from metadata supplied by the sample provider and were not determined by assay-based typing. General conclusions and limits of the study: How much clinical and demographic metadata was included differed by source and by participant, and the metadata was provided uncurated.

The collaborating institutions used their own protocols to collect whole blood in K2EDTA tubes. For TCRbeta analysis, collaborators shipped samples as frozen whole blood, isolated PBMCs, or DNA extracted from either of those sample types. Deletion took 4 bases off V and 0 bases off J, with a span of 10 bases between the germline ends. From cysteine to phenylalanine, the CDR3 is 15 amino acids long. Of the read, only the CDR3 DNA is kept; its 45 bases are in frame from base 1. Reading the germline V gene gives CDR1 KGHSH and CDR2 LQKENI. What was sequenced was peripheral blood. The V and J segments used are TRBV18 and TRBJ2-1; TRBD1 is perhaps the D gene, given 5 matching bases. The clonotype was recovered from a man in his 70s with acute or convalescent COVID-19. The bases read TGTGCCAGCTCACAAGCCGACAGCTCCTACAATGAGCAGTTCTTC. Its protein product is CASSQADSSYNEQFF.